Presented here are 20 T cell receptor beta chains from one specimen sequenced in a study of shared T cell receptors in the human thymus. The assay was immunoSEQ multiplex PCR, and TCRdb's table has in-frame clones only and misses some. The sample yields more than 550,000 clones, approximately 83% seen once. The sample also formed part of further work on human thymus T cells.

Sequencing input: thymocytes. These receptors were taken from a girl under three years old with a congenital heart defect.

In this sample, this clone turned up once. The V call is TRBV5-1, the J call TRBJ2-4; 7 nucleotides align to TRBD1. After removal of 5 bases from V and 0 bases from J, the junction contained 14 bases not matched to a gene. Germline V gene lookup returns CDR1 SGHRS and CDR2 YFSETQ. The CDR3 length is 18 residues. CDR3 nucleotide sequence: TGCGCCAGCAGGGAAACCGGGACAGTAGCTGTAGCCAAAAACATTCAGTACTTC. Its protein product is CASRETGTVAVAKNIQYF.

This clone came up once. The chain has TRBV30 and TRBJ2-3; TRBD1 is a possible D gene (6 bases). Between the trimmed V and J ends, which lost 2 bases and 4 bases, there was a span of 7 bases. This CDR3 is built from 12 residues. CDR1 is GTSNPN and CDR2 is SVGIG in the germline V gene (reference sequence). DNA of the CDR3: TGTGCCTGGAGTCGGACAGCAGATACGCAGTATTTT. It encodes CAWSRTADTQYF.

The chain has TRBV28 and TRBJ2-3; 11 bases are a match to TRBD1. V trimming: 9 bases; J trimming: 4 bases; junction bases outside the gene matches: 12. Germline lookup yields CDR1 MDHEN and CDR2 SYDVKM. The CDR3 is made up of 16 amino acids. CDR3 loop: CASSVLGQGAPDTQYF. DNA of the CDR3: TGTGCCAGTTCCGTGCTAGGACAGGGGGCACCAGATACGCAGTATTTT.

This clone was seen once. The genes are TRBV7-2 and TRBJ1-4, with D hard to call. Germline assignment: CDR1 SGHTA and CDR2 FQGNSA. CDR3 length equals 15 residues. Trimming removed 5 bases at V and 4 bases at J, with 14 bases between. Here the CDR3 reads CASSPGCSLNEKLFF. Here the CDR3 DNA reads TGTGCCAGCAGCCCGGGATGTAGTCTTAATGAAAAACTGTTTTTT.

V gene TRBV28 combines with J gene TRBJ2-5, with TRBD1 as a possible D gene (7 bases). V was trimmed by 6 bases and J by 2 bases, leaving 25 bases between them. CDR3 length equals 18 residues. Germline CDR1 and CDR2: MDHEN and SYDVKM. The CDR3 sequence: CASSNLISSRGEQETQYF. The CDR3 coding sequence is TGTGCCAGCAGCAATCTTATATCGAGCAGGGGGGAACAAGAGACCCAGTACTTC.

V is TRBV28 and J is TRBJ2-5, with D perhaps TRBD1 (6 bases). This CDR3 region has 16 residues. Germline CDR1 is MDHEN and CDR2 is SYDVKM. V was trimmed by 7 bases and J by 0 bases, leaving 18 bases between them. In DNA form, the CDR3 reads TGTGCCAGCAATATTGCTCGGGACACCTACCAAGAGACCCAGTACTTC. The encoded protein is CASNIARDTYQETQYF.

The V gene is TRBV9, the J gene TRBJ2-1; tentatively, D is TRBD2 (6 bases). Germline V CDR1 and CDR2: SGDLS, YYNGEE. V lost 3 bases and J 8 bases, leaving 15 bases between the germline ends. CDR3 size: 14 residues. The CDR3 DNA sequence: TGTGCCAGCAGCGCCCCTGGCGGGAACTATGAGCAGTTCTTC. Translating it yields CASSAPGGNYEQFF.

The rearrangement links TRBV9 to TRBJ1-2, with 7 bases aligning to TRBD1. Germline V gene data show CDR1 as SGDLS and CDR2 as YYNGEE. The CDR3 runs to 14 residues. V was pared by 3 bases and J by 4 bases, with 6 bases of the junction left unmatched. In DNA form, the CDR3 reads TGTGCCAGCAGCGGACCGGGACAGACCTATGGCTACACCTTC. Its translation is CASSGPGQTYGYTF.

Here the CDR3 reads CASSLRTASLNTEAFF. CDR3 coding DNA: TGTGCCAGCAGCTTGCGGACAGCTAGTTTGAACACTGAAGCTTTCTTT. The J gene is TRBJ1-1, the V gene TRBV13; TRBD1 is a possible D gene (6 bases). V lost 3 bases and J lost 0, with 14 bases in between. Per the germline V gene, CDR1 is PRHDT and CDR2 is FYEKMQ (reference sequence). The length of the CDR3 is 16 residues.

This clone was recorded once. J is TRBJ2-7 and V is TRBV5-4, with a possible D match to TRBD2 (7 bases). The germline CDR1 and CDR2 sequences are SGHNT and YYREEE (reference sequence). Trimming left V 3 bases short and J 3 bases short, with 19 bases between. This CDR3 region has 16 residues. The CDR3 DNA follows: TGTGCCAGCAGCTGGACCCGGGGGGCCTTAATCTACGAGCAGTACTTC. Protein product: CASSWTRGALIYEQYF.

The V gene is TRBV6-4, the J gene TRBJ1-6, with unresolved D. Trimming shortened V by 0 bases and J by 0 bases, and 24 bases separated the two germline ends. This CDR3 spans 22 amino acids. Germline V gives CDR1 MRHNA, CDR2 SNTAGT. CDR3 sequence reads: CASSDSFHESTGRSSYNSPLHF. Here the CDR3 DNA reads TGTGCCAGCAGTGACTCGTTCCACGAATCGACCGGCCGGAGCTCCTATAATTCACCCCTCCACTTT.

The chain combines TRBV10-2 with TRBJ2-7; 9 nucleotides agree with TRBD1. This CDR3 region has 15 residues. V lost 6 bases to trimming and J lost 1 base; unmatched junction nucleotides: 7. Germline loops: CDR1 WSHSY, CDR2 SAAADI. CDR3 nucleotide sequence: TGCGCCAGCAGGGGGGGACAGGGTGGGTCCTACGAGCAGTACTTC. It encodes CASRGGQGGSYEQYF.

This chain uses TRBV5-1 with TRBJ1-1; D not resolved. Germline CDR1 SGHRS, CDR2 YFSETQ. V was shortened by 5 bases and J by 0 bases, with 17 bases between the two germline ends. The CDR3 is 16 residues long. The DNA of the CDR3 is TGCGCCAGCAGAACAGCTGTGGACTACGTGAACACTGAAGCTTTCTTT. Its translation is CASRTAVDYVNTEAFF.

The chain has TRBV15 and TRBJ2-2, with 10 nucleotides matching TRBD1. This CDR3 has 21 amino acids. V trimming: 0 bases; J trimming: 0 bases; junction bases outside the gene matches: 13. The germline gives CDR1 LNHNV, CDR2 YYDKDF (reference sequence). The CDR3 DNA sequence: TGTGCCACCAGCAGAGAGCCCCGGGACAGGGGTTCTTGGCCGAACACCGGGGAGCTGTTTTTT. Protein sequence: CATSREPRDRGSWPNTGELFF.

The chain uses TRBV10-3 and TRBJ2-1; 10 positions match TRBD2. This CDR3 is 15 amino acids long. V lost 2 bases to trimming and J lost 10 bases; unmatched junction nucleotides: 8. In germline, CDR1 is ENHRY, CDR2 SYGVKD. The CDR3 coding sequence is TGTGCCATCAGTGAGGGCAGCGGGGGGGTCTTCGAGCAGTTCTTC. It yields the protein CAISEGSGGVFEQFF.

This clone was detected a few times. An end of the junction differs from the germline gene, which may be a read error. This sequence joins TRBV5-1 and TRBJ2-7; 8 bases are shared with TRBD1. This CDR3 has 10 amino acids. From germline, CDR1 is SGHRS and CDR2 YFSETQ. CDR3 bases: TGCGCCACCGGACCGGGACAGGCGAACTTC. This translates into CATGPGQANF.

The chain links TRBV4-2 to TRBJ2-6; maybe TRBD1 (6 bases). The V and J ends lost 1 base and 0 bases respectively, with 16 bases between them. The CDR3 loop spans 19 amino acids. Per germline, CDR1 LGHNA and CDR2 YNFKEQ. CDR3 amino acids: CASSQVFDRLPSGANVLTF. The CDR3 coding sequence is TGTGCCAGCAGCCAAGTTTTCGACAGGCTGCCCTCTGGGGCCAACGTCCTGACTTTC.

The chain joins TRBV4-3 to TRBJ2-1, with TRBD1 identical over 8 bases. The CDR3 is 15 residues long. V lost 2 bases to trimming and J lost 10 bases; unmatched junction nucleotides: 10. CDR1 and CDR2 (germline): LGHNA, YSLEER. DNA for the CDR3: TGCGCCAGCAGCCAACACTCGGACAGGGTCTACGAGCAGTTCTTC. Its protein is CASSQHSDRVYEQFF.

The chain recombines TRBV5-6 with TRBJ2-3; the match to TRBD2 covers 11 bases. This CDR3 is built from 17 residues. With V trimmed by 2 bases and J by 3 bases, 8 bases remained unmatched. From germline, CDR1 is SGHDT and CDR2 YYEEEE. CDR3 in amino acids: CASSFTSGGRGTDTQYF. Written as DNA, the CDR3 is TGTGCCAGCAGCTTTACTAGCGGGGGCCGGGGGACAGATACGCAGTATTTT.

V gene TRBV5-1 combines with J gene TRBJ1-2, with D perhaps TRBD1 (6 bases). Germline CDR1 is SGHRS and CDR2 is YFSETQ. The CDR3 is 19 residues long. Trimming left V 0 bases short and J 4 bases short, with 25 bases between. The CDR3 nucleotides read TGCGCCAGCAGCTTGGCCCCAGGGGCGAGATCCCCAAACCCCTATGGCTACACCTTC. Translated, it gives CASSLAPGARSPNPYGYTF.